These 19 T cell receptor beta chains originate from one sample sequenced in a study of monozygotic twins with inflammatory bowel disease. TCRdb reprocessed the 5' RACE reads, keeping one entry per CDR3 protein, no DNA. The sample data list roughly 200,000 distinct CDR3 sequences. The sample taken for sequencing was blood. Receptor source: a human donor with ulcerative colitis or Crohn's disease, or a healthy co-twin of an affected twin (not recorded which).

The gene calls are TRBV6-1 and TRBJ2-2; TCRdb indicates TRBD1, and absent DNA this call remains unverified. Germline CDR1 and CDR2: MNHNS and SASEGT. This CDR3 is 13 amino acids long. The CDR3 loop reads CAEGQGYTGELFF.

J is TRBJ1-3 and V is TRBV7-9. The length of the CDR3 is 15 residues. Germline CDR1 and CDR2: SEHNR and FQNEAQ (reference sequence). The CDR3 sequence is CASSNLSLSGNTIYF.

V is TRBV25-1 and J is TRBJ2-5; with no DNA, the TCRdb D assignment of TRBD1 cannot be verified. Germline V lookup: CDR1 MGHDK, CDR2 SYGVNS. This CDR3 spans 16 amino acids. The CDR3 reads CASSAPPLSGRVTQYF.

V is TRBV12-3 or TRBV12-4 and J is TRBJ2-3; no DNA is available, so the TRBD2 call from TCRdb remains unchecked. The CDR3 length is 15 residues. CDR3 region: CASSFSSGSTDTQYF.

The chain is built from TRBV5-1 and TRBJ2-6; with no DNA, the TCRdb D assignment of TRBD1 cannot be verified. The germline gives CDR1 SGHRS, CDR2 YFSETQ. The CDR3 contains 17 residues. CDR3 protein: CASSDGTGKSGANVLTF. Supplemented by reference TRBV5-1 and TRBJ2-6, the full variable domain reads KAGVTQTPRYLIKTRGQQVTLSCSPISGHRSVSWYQQTPGQGLQFLFEYFSETQRNKGNFPGRFSGRQFSNSRSEMNVSTLELGDSALYLCASSDGTGKSGANVLTFGAGSRLTVL.

CDR3 in amino acids: CASSESGGAGTDTQYF. This chain connects TRBV25-1 to TRBJ2-3; TCRdb's assignment of TRBD1 cannot be checked, as there is no DNA. This CDR3 spans 16 amino acids. Germline V gene lookup returns CDR1 MGHDK and CDR2 SYGVNS.

The gene calls are TRBV12-3 or TRBV12-4 and TRBJ2-7; without DNA, the TCRdb call of TRBD2 cannot be checked. This CDR3 is built from 12 residues. CDR3 in amino acids: CASSLTSYEQYF.

V is TRBV5-1 and J is TRBJ2-1; TCRdb's D gene call, TRBD1, goes unchecked for lack of DNA. CDR3 length: 17 amino acids. The germline V gene encodes CDR1 SGHRS and CDR2 YFSETQ. The CDR3 region is CASSSAGAGTTYNEQFF.

This chain uses TRBV5-4 with TRBJ2-3; TCRdb calls TRBD2, which cannot be checked without DNA. This CDR3 spans 13 amino acids. The V gene's germline CDR1 is SGHNT and CDR2 YYREEE (reference sequence). The CDR3 is CASGKLVTDTQYF.

The chain combines TRBV19 with TRBJ1-2; TCRdb reports TRBD1, a call that lacks DNA to check it against. The CDR3 runs to 16 residues. Germline V gene data show CDR1 as LNHDA and CDR2 as SQIVND (reference sequence). The CDR3 reads CASSILSGQEIYGYTF.

The chain combines TRBV20-1 with TRBJ2-3; the D gene TCRdb calls, TRBD1, cannot be checked with no DNA. CDR1 DFQATT and CDR2 SNEGSKA come from the germline V gene (reference sequence). The CDR3 is 12 amino acids. This chain's CDR3 is CSAPTRADTQYF.

This chain uses TRBV18 with TRBJ2-2; the D gene TCRdb calls, TRBD1, cannot be checked with no DNA. Germline V CDR1 and CDR2: KGHSH, LQKENI. The CDR3 has 16 amino acids. CDR3: CASSPQGRLGTGELFF. Variable domain in full (rest from reference TRBV18 and TRBJ2-2): NAGVMQNPRHLVRRRGQEARLRCSPMKGHSHVYWYRQLPEEGLKFMVYLQKENIIDESGMPKERFSAEFPKEGPSILRIQQVVRGDSAAYFCASSPQGRLGTGELFFGEGSRLTVL.

The V and J genes are TRBV20-1 and TRBJ1-1. The germline V gene has CDR1 DFQATT and CDR2 SNEGSKA (reference sequence). The CDR3 length is 13 residues. The CDR3 region is CRGRGGGFTEAFF.

The CDR3 loop is CASSSLRGGLNTEAFF. The rearrangement joins TRBV5-1 to TRBJ1-1; the TRBD1 assignment by TCRdb is unverifiable without DNA. The CDR3 is 16 residues long. CDR1 and CDR2 (germline): SGHRS, YFSETQ.

V usage is TRBV5-1 and J usage is TRBJ2-7; the D call of TRBD1 rests on TCRdb alone, since no DNA is present to check it. The CDR3 is 14 residues long. Per the germline V gene, CDR1 is SGHRS and CDR2 is YFSETQ. The CDR3 loop is CASSTRQDLYEQYF. Variable domain in full (rest from reference TRBV5-1 and TRBJ2-7): KAGVTQTPRYLIKTRGQQVTLSCSPISGHRSVSWYQQTPGQGLQFLFEYFSETQRNKGNFPGRFSGRQFSNSRSEMNVSTLELGDSALYLCASSTRQDLYEQYFGPGTRLTVT.

The rearrangement joins TRBV12-3 or TRBV12-4 to TRBJ2-1. This CDR3 spans 12 amino acids. The CDR3 spells CASSLPMNEQFF.

This chain connects TRBV3-1 to TRBJ1-5. CDR1 is LGHDT and CDR2 is YNNKEL in the germline V gene (reference sequence). The CDR3 has 16 amino acids. This CDR3 reads CASSQGEAGRYQPQHF.

The chain combines TRBV5-1 with TRBJ1-1; TCRdb's assignment of TRBD1 cannot be checked, as there is no DNA. The CDR3 has 12 residues. Germline V lookup: CDR1 SGHRS, CDR2 YFSETQ. The CDR3 loop reads CASSPGTDEAFF.

The V and J genes are TRBV2 and TRBJ2-7; TCRdb's assignment of TRBD1 cannot be checked, as there is no DNA. CDR3 length equals 15 residues. Per the germline V gene, CDR1 is SNHLY and CDR2 is FYNNEI. The CDR3 loop reads CASSVWDRGPEEQYF. The whole variable domain, filled in from reference TRBV2 and TRBJ2-7, reads EPEVTQTPSHQVTQMGQEVILRCVPISNHLYFYWYRQILGQKVEFLVSFYNNEISEKSEIFDDQFSVERPDGSNFTLKIRSTKLEDSAMYFCASSVWDRGPEEQYFGPGTRLTVT.